Listed here are 14 T cell receptor beta chains from one sample, sequenced in a study of blood T cell repertoires in COVID-19. The data were produced by immunoSEQ multiplex PCR, yet TCRdb's version contains in-frame clones alone and is incomplete. The profile covers about 310,000 clones, with 87% appearing a single time and 1% taken by the ten largest. The specimen was peripheral blood. Source of these receptors: a man aged 50-60 years with active or convalescent COVID-19.

The V gene is TRBV28, the J gene TRBJ1-5; D perhaps matches TRBD1 (6 bases). Germline CDR1 MDHEN, CDR2 SYDVKM. The CDR3 is 13 residues long. Trimming removed 6 bases from V and 5 bases from J, with 11 bases in between. In DNA, the CDR3 is TGTGCCAGCAGAAGACAGGCCTATCAGCCCCAGCATTTT. Translation gives CASRRQAYQPQHF.

The chain employs TRBV19 and TRBJ2-3; D is ambiguous. V lost 5 bases, J lost 2 bases, and 17 bases lay in between. CDR1 and CDR2 from the germline V gene are LNHDA and SQIVND (reference sequence). This CDR3 comprises 16 residues. The CDR3 sequence: CASSSPPTAPTDTQYF. The DNA for the CDR3 is TGTGCCAGTAGTTCGCCCCCTACAGCTCCCACAGATACGCAGTATTTT.

In regard to this clone: The same CDR3 is also encoded by other DNA sequences in this sample. The chain joins TRBV2 to TRBJ1-4; no firm D call. The V end was cut by 2 bases, the J end by 4 bases, with 8 bases between. From germline, CDR1 is SNHLY and CDR2 FYNNEI. The CDR3 is made up of 14 amino acids. CDR3: CASSERRGNEKLFF. The DNA for the CDR3 is TGTGCCAGCAGTGAACGGAGAGGTAATGAAAAACTGTTTTTT.

This clone was seen only a few times. The rearrangement joins TRBV28 to TRBJ1-1; D is perhaps TRBD1 (6 bases). The CDR3 is 15 residues long. Trimming shortened V by 6 bases and J by 0 bases, and 14 bases separated the two germline ends. CDR1 is MDHEN and CDR2 is SYDVKM in the germline V gene. The CDR3 reads CASSSTGQLNTEAFF. In DNA form, the CDR3 reads TGTGCCAGCAGCTCGACTGGACAGCTGAACACTGAAGCTTTCTTT.

The genes are TRBV7-9 and TRBJ1-3; TRBD1 is a possible D gene (5 bases). Germline-derived CDR1 and CDR2 are SEHNR and FQNEAQ (reference sequence). V was trimmed by 7 bases and J by 6 bases, leaving 16 bases between them. The CDR3 is made up of 14 amino acids. The CDR3 protein is CASIDAGIINTIYF. Here the CDR3 DNA reads TGTGCCAGCATTGATGCAGGGATAATAAACACCATATATTTT.

The DNA for the CDR3 is TGTGCCAGCAGCGTAGACGGTCCTAAGAGAGATACGCAGTATTTT. Protein product: CASSVDGPKRDTQYF. J is TRBJ2-3 and V is TRBV9; no clear D. V was pared by 0 bases and J by 5 bases, with 13 bases between. Germline V gene data show CDR1 as SGDLS and CDR2 as YYNGEE. This CDR3 comprises 15 residues.

V and J are TRBV27 and TRBJ1-4, with D maybe TRBD1 (6 bases). Germline assignment: CDR1 MNHEY and CDR2 SMNVEV (reference sequence). The CDR3 is 20 residues long. The ends were cut back, 0 bases at V and 0 bases at J, with 20 bases in the middle. The CDR3 loop is CASSLSVARGRVATNEKLFF. The CDR3 DNA sequence: TGTGCCAGCAGTTTATCGGTCGCCAGGGGTAGAGTTGCAACTAATGAAAAACTGTTTTTT.

A few counts support this clone. This rearrangement joins TRBV14 to TRBJ2-1, with a weak D call TRBD1 (6 bases). The CDR3 loop spans 15 amino acids. Germline loops: CDR1 SGHDN, CDR2 FVKESK. The ends were cut back, 5 bases at V and 1 base at J, with 12 bases in the middle. The CDR3 bases are TGTGCCAGCAGCGCCCTAGGGGGTTCCTACAATGAGCAGTTCTTC. As protein: CASSALGGSYNEQFF.

The chain recombines TRBV2 with TRBJ2-2; 8 bases are a match to TRBD1. The CDR3 length is 15 residues. V trimming: 6 bases; J trimming: 7 bases; junction bases outside the gene matches: 10. The germline V gene encodes CDR1 SNHLY and CDR2 FYNNEI. CDR3 region: CASSADREIVGELFF. CDR3 bases: TGTGCCAGCAGCGCGGACAGGGAAATAGTCGGGGAGCTGTTTTTT.

The chain joins TRBV5-4 to TRBJ2-7; 12 nucleotides line up with TRBD1. After removal of 3 bases from V and 5 bases from J, the junction contained 6 bases not matched to a gene. Per the germline V gene, CDR1 is SGHNT and CDR2 is YYREEE (reference sequence). CDR3 length: 15 residues. The CDR3 DNA reads TGTGCCAGCAGCTCCGGGACAGGGGGCATCCACGAGCAGTACTTC. Its protein is CASSSGTGGIHEQYF.

V usage is TRBV28 and J usage is TRBJ2-5; a weak D match, TRBD1 (5 bases). V lost 8 bases to trimming and J lost 3 bases, with 10 bases between them. Germline V gene data show CDR1 as MDHEN and CDR2 as SYDVKM. The CDR3 has 12 residues. CDR3 amino acids: CASGQLKETQYF. The DNA of the CDR3 is TGTGCCAGCGGACAACTTAAAGAGACCCAGTACTTC.

In nucleotides, the CDR3 is TGTGCCAGCAGTTACACCTTGACAGGGTTCTACGAGCAGTACTTC. As protein: CASSYTLTGFYEQYF. This chain links TRBV6-6 with TRBJ2-7; 7 nucleotides line up with TRBD1. The germline gives CDR1 MNHNY, CDR2 SVGAGI (reference sequence). The CDR3 extends over 15 amino acids. Unmatched junction bases numbered 7, after V lost 2 bases and J lost 3 bases.

The chain links TRBV3-1 (or the pseudogene TRBV3-2) to TRBJ1-2; D gene unclear. V lost 5 bases and J 4 bases, leaving 11 bases between the germline ends. The CDR3 runs 13 residues. Germline CDR1 and CDR2: LGHDT and YNNKEL (reference sequence). The CDR3 here is CASSYGGRYGYTF. The CDR3 DNA is TGTGCCAGCAGCTACGGAGGGCGCTATGGCTACACCTTC.

This rearrangement joins TRBV14 to TRBJ1-1, with 8 bases identical to TRBD1. V shed 1 base, J shed 10 bases, and the junction held 5 bases outside the gene matches. The CDR3 runs 13 residues. CDR1 and CDR2 (germline): SGHDN, FVKESK. The CDR3 loop reads CASSQVAGGAAFF. The CDR3 DNA is TGTGCCAGCAGCCAAGTCGCAGGGGGCGCAGCTTTCTTT.